A single sample is the source of the 15 T cell receptor beta chains below, sequenced in a study of CXCR3-negative and CXCR3-positive naive CD8 T cells (dated by TCRdb to about 2019). Paper-wide results and their limitations: TRB CDR3s from CXCR3-positive naive cells showed higher hydrophobicity (lower Kidera factor 4), lower energy, and higher strength and volume indices than CXCR3-negative naive cells.

Instrument used: NextSeq 550. The Human TCR Profiling Kit (MiLaboratory) was used to make UMI-labeled 5' RACE TRB cDNA libraries. One entry per CDR3 protein sequence results from the TCRdb reprocessing of the reads, with DNA left out. The sample's table lists a count of 120,000 to 150,000 distinct CDR3 sequences. The ten largest account for approximately 0.27% of the sample. No antigen is known for these receptors. The sequenced sample was naive CXCR3+ CD8+ T cells from blood. Taken with the paper, the label for cell subset or site translates to: CD45RO-CCR7+CD27+CD95- naive CD8+ T cells expressing CXCR3 (TNR3+). These receptors were taken from a human donor in good health. Some clones in this sample may be carry-over from other donors' samples.

The V call is TRBV5-1, the J call TRBJ2-3; the TCRdb D gene call, TRBD2, has no DNA to confirm it. The length of the CDR3 is 15 residues. Germline CDR1 SGHRS, CDR2 YFSETQ. CDR3: CASSLGRDWGDTQYF.

This sequence joins TRBV29-1 and TRBJ2-7. This CDR3 has 14 amino acids. Germline lookup yields CDR1 SQVTM and CDR2 ANQGSEA. The CDR3 sequence: CSAEGSGRSYEQYF.

This chain connects TRBV29-1 to TRBJ2-5; checking the TCRdb D call of TRBD2 is not possible without DNA. Germline CDR1 reads SQVTM; CDR2 reads ANQGSEA. The CDR3 is 16 residues long. The CDR3 is CSVLFVGTSDQETQYF.

The chain joins TRBV11-2 to TRBJ2-3; as DNA is missing, the TRBD1 call by TCRdb cannot be tested. The CDR3 contains 17 residues. Germline V gene lookup returns CDR1 SGHAT and CDR2 FQNNGV. The chain's CDR3 is CASSLGDRTIVTDTQYF.

The chain has TRBV14 and TRBJ2-3. The germline gives CDR1 SGHDN, CDR2 FVKESK. This CDR3 contains 13 residues. The chain's CDR3 is CASSQDTPDTQYF.

The V and J genes are TRBV14 and TRBJ2-5; the D call from TCRdb, TRBD1, cannot be confirmed without DNA. Germline values: CDR1 SGHDN, CDR2 FVKESK. This CDR3 has 15 amino acids. This CDR3 reads CASSQGDRVWETQYF.

This rearrangement joins TRBV12-3 or TRBV12-4 to TRBJ2-1; TCRdb returns TRBD2, unconfirmable since there is no DNA. The CDR3 runs to 17 residues. The CDR3 is CASSSPSGEYSYNEQFF.

The CDR3 loop reads CASSLEKNTEAFF. The chain joins TRBV7-6 to TRBJ1-1. The CDR3 totals 13 residues. Germline values: CDR1 SGHVS, CDR2 FNYEAQ.

This chain connects TRBV11-2 to TRBJ1-2; TCRdb's D call of TRBD1 is untestable without DNA. Germline V gene sequence: CDR1 SGHAT, CDR2 FQNNGV. The CDR3 sequence is 15 residues long. This CDR3 reads CASSLVGQGPYGYTF.

This chain links TRBV20-1 with TRBJ1-1. Germline values: CDR1 DFQATT, CDR2 SNEGSKA (reference sequence). This CDR3 is 11 amino acids long. CDR3 region: CSATGGTEAFF.

This chain uses TRBV5-1 with TRBJ1-1; TCRdb indicates TRBD1, and absent DNA this call remains unverified. Germline V gives CDR1 SGHRS, CDR2 YFSETQ. The CDR3 length is 16 residues. The CDR3 loop reads CASSLNSGTGSSEAFF.

This rearrangement joins TRBV29-1 to TRBJ2-3; checking the TCRdb D call of TRBD2 is not possible without DNA. There are 15 residues in the CDR3. The germline V gene encodes CDR1 SQVTM and CDR2 ANQGSEA. The CDR3 loop is CSVDDTSIRTDTQYF.

The V and J genes are TRBV20-1 and TRBJ2-7. The CDR3 consists of 13 residues. Germline V gene lookup returns CDR1 DFQATT and CDR2 SNEGSKA (reference sequence). The CDR3 is CSARGYNSYEQYF.

The chain employs TRBV29-1 and TRBJ1-2; absent DNA, TCRdb's TRBD1 call cannot be checked. The CDR3 sequence is 20 residues long. Germline CDR1 and CDR2: SQVTM and ANQGSEA. The CDR3 loop is CSVELGALDRNPHFNYGYTF.

V usage is TRBV19 and J usage is TRBJ1-1; the D gene TCRdb calls, TRBD1, cannot be checked with no DNA. The germline gives CDR1 LNHDA, CDR2 SQIVND (reference sequence). The CDR3 consists of 15 residues. The CDR3: CASSIDLGQGAPAFF.